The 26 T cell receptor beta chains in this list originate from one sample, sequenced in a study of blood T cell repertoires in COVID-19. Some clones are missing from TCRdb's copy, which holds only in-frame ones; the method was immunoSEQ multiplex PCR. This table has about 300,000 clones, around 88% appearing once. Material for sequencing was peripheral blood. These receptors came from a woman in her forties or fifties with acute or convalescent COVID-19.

CDR3 in DNA: TGCGCCAGCAGGATGGAGGGGCTGGTCGAGCAGTACTTC. This encodes CASRMEGLVEQYF. This sequence joins TRBV5-1 and TRBJ2-7; perhaps TRBD2 as D (6 bases). Trimming took 5 bases from V and 6 from J, leaving 15 bases between them. CDR1 is SGHRS, CDR2 YFSETQ, per germline. This CDR3 contains 13 residues.

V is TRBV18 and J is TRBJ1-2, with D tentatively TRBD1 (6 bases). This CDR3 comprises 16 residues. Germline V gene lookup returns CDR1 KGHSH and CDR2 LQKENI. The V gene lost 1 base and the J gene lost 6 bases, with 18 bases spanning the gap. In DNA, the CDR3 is TGTGCCAGCTCACCACGGTACTTGGGGGCTGGGGATGGCTACACCTTC. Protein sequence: CASSPRYLGAGDGYTF.

CDR3 sequence (DNA): TGTGCCAGCTCCCCAGAATCGGGACAGGGGGGCCACGAGCAGTACTTC. It specifies CASSPESGQGGHEQYF. The chain has TRBV18 and TRBJ2-7; 11 positions agree with TRBD1. The V gene end was trimmed by 6 bases and the J gene end by 5 bases; junction bases not matched to a gene: 12. This CDR3 is 16 amino acids long. CDR1 and CDR2 (germline): KGHSH, LQKENI.

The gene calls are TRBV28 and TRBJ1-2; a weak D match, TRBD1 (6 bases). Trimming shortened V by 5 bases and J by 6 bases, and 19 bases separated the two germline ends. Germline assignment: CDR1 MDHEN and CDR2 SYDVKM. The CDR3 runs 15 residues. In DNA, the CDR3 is TGTGCCAGCAGTACCCCCTCCGAGGGGGACGATGGCTACACCTTC. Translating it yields CASSTPSEGDDGYTF.

The CDR3 sequence: CASSPQEIGELFF. CDR3 DNA sequence: TGTGCCAGCTCACCACAGGAGATCGGGGAGCTGTTTTTT. This sequence joins TRBV18 and TRBJ2-2; D call uncertain. The ends were cut back, 1 base at V and 7 bases at J, with 7 bases in the middle. CDR1 and CDR2 (germline): KGHSH, LQKENI. The CDR3 spans 13 residues.

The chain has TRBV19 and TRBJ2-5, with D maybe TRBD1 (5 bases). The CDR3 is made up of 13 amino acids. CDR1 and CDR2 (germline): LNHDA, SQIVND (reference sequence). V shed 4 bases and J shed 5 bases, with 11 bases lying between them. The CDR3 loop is CASSSGAVETQYF. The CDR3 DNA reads TGTGCCAGTAGTAGTGGGGCGGTGGAGACCCAGTACTTC.

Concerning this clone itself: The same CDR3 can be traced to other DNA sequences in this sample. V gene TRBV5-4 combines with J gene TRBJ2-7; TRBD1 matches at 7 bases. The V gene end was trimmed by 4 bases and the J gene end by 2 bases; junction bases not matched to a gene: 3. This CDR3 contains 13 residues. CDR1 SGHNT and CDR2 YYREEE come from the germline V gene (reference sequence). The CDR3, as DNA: TGTGCCAGCAGCCGGGGACAGACCTACGAGCAGTACTTC. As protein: CASSRGQTYEQYF. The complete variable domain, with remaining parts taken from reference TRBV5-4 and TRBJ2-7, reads ETGVTQSPTHLIKTRGQQVTLRCSSQSGHNTVSWYQQALGQGPQFIFQYYREEENGRGNFPPRFSGLQFPNYSSELNVNALELDDSALYLCASSRGQTYEQYFGPGTRLTVT.

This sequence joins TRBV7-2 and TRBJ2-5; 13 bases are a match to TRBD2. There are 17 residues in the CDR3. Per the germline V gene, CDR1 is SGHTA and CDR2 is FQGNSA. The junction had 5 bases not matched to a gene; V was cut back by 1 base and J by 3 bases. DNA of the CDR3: TGTGCCAGCAGCTTAGATTGGACTAGCGGGAGTGAAGAGACCCAGTACTTC. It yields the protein CASSLDWTSGSEETQYF.

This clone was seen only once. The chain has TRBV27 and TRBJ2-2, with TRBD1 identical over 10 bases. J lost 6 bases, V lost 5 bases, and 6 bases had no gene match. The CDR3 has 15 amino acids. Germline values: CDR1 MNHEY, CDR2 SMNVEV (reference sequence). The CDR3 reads CASSEDRGGAGELFF. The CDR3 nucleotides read TGTGCCAGCAGTGAGGACAGGGGGGGAGCCGGGGAGCTGTTTTTT.

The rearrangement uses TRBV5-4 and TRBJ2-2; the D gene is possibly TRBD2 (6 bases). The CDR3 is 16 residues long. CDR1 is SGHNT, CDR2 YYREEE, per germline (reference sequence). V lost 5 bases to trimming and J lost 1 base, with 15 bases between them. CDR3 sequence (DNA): TGTGCCAGCAGTCAATCCGGAGGGGTGAACACCGGGGAGCTGTTTTTT. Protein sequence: CASSQSGGVNTGELFF.

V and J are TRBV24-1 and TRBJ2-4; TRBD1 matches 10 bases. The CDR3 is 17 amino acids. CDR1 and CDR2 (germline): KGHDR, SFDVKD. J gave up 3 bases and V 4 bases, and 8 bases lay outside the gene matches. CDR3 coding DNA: TGTGCCACCAGTGAACGGGACAGGGGTTTCGGCAAAAACATTCAGTACTTC. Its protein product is CATSERDRGFGKNIQYF.

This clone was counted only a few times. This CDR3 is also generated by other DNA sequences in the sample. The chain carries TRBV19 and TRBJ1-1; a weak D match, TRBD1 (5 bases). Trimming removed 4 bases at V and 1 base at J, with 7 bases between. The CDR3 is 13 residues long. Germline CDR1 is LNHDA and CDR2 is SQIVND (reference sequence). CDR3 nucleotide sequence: TGTGCCAGTAGTACCACAGGGAACACTGAAGCTTTCTTT. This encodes CASSTTGNTEAFF.

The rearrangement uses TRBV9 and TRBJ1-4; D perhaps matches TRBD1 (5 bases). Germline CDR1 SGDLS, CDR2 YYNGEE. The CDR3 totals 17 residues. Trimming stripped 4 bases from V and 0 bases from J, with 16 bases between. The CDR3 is CASSQSGGRATNEKLFF. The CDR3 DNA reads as TGTGCCAGCAGCCAATCGGGGGGTAGAGCAACTAATGAAAAACTGTTTTTT.

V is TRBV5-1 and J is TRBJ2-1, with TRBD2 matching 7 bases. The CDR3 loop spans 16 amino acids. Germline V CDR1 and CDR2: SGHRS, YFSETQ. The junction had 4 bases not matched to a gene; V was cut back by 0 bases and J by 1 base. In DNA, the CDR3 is TGCGCCAGCAGCTTGGTATCGGGAGGATCCTACAATGAGCAGTTCTTC. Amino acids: CASSLVSGGSYNEQFF. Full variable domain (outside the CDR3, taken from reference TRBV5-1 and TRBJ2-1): KAGVTQTPRYLIKTRGQQVTLSCSPISGHRSVSWYQQTPGQGLQFLFEYFSETQRNKGNFPGRFSGRQFSNSRSEMNVSTLELGDSALYLCASSLVSGGSYNEQFFGPGTRLTVL.

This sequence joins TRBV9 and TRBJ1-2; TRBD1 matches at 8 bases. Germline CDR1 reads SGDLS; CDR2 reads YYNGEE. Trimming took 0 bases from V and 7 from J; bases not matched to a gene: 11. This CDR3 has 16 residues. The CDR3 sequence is CASSVVGGRGQGGYTF. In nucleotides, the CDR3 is TGTGCCAGCAGCGTAGTAGGGGGCAGGGGGCAAGGTGGCTACACCTTC. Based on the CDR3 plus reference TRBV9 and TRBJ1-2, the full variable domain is DSGVTQTPKHLITATGQRVTLRCSPRSGDLSVYWYQQSLDQGLQFLIQYYNGEERAKGNILERFSAQQFPDLHSELNLSSLELGDSALYFCASSVVGGRGQGGYTFGSGTRLTVV.

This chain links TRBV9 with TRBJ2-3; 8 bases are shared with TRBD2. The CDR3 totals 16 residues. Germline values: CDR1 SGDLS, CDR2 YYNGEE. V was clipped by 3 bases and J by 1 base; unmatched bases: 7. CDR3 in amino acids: CASSAQPGLGTDTQYF. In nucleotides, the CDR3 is TGTGCCAGCAGCGCTCAACCGGGACTAGGCACAGATACGCAGTATTTT.

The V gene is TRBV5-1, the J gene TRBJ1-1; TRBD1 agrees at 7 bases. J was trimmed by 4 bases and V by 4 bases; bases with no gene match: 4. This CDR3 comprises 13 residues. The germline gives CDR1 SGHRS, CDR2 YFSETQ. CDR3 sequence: CASSPGQPTEAFF. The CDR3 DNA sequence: TGCGCCAGCAGCCCGGGACAGCCCACTGAAGCTTTCTTT.

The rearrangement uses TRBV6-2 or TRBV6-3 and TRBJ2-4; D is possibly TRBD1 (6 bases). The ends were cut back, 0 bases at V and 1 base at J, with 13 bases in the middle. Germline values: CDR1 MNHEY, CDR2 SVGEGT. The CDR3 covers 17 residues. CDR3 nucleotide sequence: TGTGCCAGCAGTTACTCCACAGGGATGGGGGCCAAAAACATTCAGTACTTC. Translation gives CASSYSTGMGAKNIQYF.

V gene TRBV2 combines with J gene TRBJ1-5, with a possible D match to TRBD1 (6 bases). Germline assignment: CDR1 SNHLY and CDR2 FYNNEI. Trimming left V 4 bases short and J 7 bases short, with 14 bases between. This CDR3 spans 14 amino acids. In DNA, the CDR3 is TGTGCCAGCAGTGGCCCTGGACAGTCCCAGCCCCAGCATTTT. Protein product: CASSGPGQSQPQHF.

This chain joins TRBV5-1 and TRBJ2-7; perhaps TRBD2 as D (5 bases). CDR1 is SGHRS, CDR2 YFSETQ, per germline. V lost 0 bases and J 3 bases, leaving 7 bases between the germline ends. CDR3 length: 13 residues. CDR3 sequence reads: CASSLGGFYEQYF. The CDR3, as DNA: TGCGCCAGCAGCTTGGGAGGGTTCTACGAGCAGTACTTC.

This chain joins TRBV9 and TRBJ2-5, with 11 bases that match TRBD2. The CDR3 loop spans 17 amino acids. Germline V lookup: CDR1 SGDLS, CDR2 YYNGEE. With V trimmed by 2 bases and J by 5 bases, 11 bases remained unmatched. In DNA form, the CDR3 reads TGTGCCAGCAGCGTTGGCGTGGCTAGCGGGAGGCGGGAGACCCAGTACTTC. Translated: CASSVGVASGRRETQYF.

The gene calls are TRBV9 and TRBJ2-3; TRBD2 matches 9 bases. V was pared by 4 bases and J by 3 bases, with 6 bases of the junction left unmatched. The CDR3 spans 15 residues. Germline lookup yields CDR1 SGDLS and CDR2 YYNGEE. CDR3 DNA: TGTGCCAGCAGCCCGAATAGCGGGAGAACAGATACGCAGTATTTT. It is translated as CASSPNSGRTDTQYF.

The CDR3 nucleotides are TGCGCCAGCAGCCAATGGACTAGCGGGAGCTCAGATACGCAGTATTTT. This gives the protein CASSQWTSGSSDTQYF. The chain has TRBV5-1 and TRBJ2-3; TRBD2 aligns across 13 bases. The trim removed 4 bases at V and 4 bases at J, leaving 6 bases unmatched. The CDR3 loop spans 16 amino acids. Germline CDR1 reads SGHRS; CDR2 reads YFSETQ.

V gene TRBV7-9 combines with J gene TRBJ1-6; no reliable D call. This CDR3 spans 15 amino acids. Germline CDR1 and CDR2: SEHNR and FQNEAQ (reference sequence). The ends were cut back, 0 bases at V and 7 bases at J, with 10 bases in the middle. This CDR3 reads CASSLARTGNSPLHF. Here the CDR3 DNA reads TGTGCCAGCAGCTTAGCTAGGACGGGGAATTCACCCCTCCACTTT.

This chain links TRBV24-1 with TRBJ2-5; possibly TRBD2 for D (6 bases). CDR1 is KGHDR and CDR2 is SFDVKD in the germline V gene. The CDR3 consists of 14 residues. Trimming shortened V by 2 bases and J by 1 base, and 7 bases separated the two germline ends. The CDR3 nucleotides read TGTGCCACCAGTGATTGGGGGGTCCAAGAGACCCAGTACTTC. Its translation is CATSDWGVQETQYF.

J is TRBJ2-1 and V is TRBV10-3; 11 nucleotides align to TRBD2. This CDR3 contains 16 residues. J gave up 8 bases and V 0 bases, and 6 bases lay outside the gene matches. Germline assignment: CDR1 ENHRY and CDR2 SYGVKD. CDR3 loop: CAISESIAGGLDEQFF. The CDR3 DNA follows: TGTGCCATCAGTGAGTCGATAGCGGGAGGGTTAGATGAGCAGTTCTTC.